This T cell receptor (beta chain) was identified during a study of tumor and adjacent non-tumor tissue in lung cancer. Germline V gene data show CDR1 as MNHEY and CDR2 as SVGAGI. V gave up 6 bases and J gave up 2 bases, with 14 bases separating them. The CDR3 covers 14 residues. The library came from three nested PCR rounds adapted from ARM-PCR protocols. TCRdb passed the multiplex PCR reads through MiXCR, listing each CDR3 protein once. The data contain about 120,000 distinct CDR3 sequences, 66% of them seen just once; the ten biggest clones take up 9.5% to 15%. This sample's RNA came from whole unsorted tissue.

V and J are TRBV6-5 and TRBJ2-7; D remains unclear. The sample comprised lung tumor tissue. This clonotype was sampled from a man aged 30 to 39 with non-small cell lung cancer. For the CDR3, the DNA is TGTGCCAGCAGATACGGTGGAAACACCTACGAGCAGTACTTC. Translating gives CASRYGGNTYEQYF.